This T cell receptor beta chain is from a study of early T cells in non-severe SARS-CoV-2 infection. Study at large: The chains were unpaired, and the sequenced material was bulk RNA from unsorted whole blood. General study findings and limits: Anti-spike CD8 specificities were favored by VDJdb matching, whose results missed private and CD4 specificities.

This clonotype appeared many times. The antigen is unknown. Germline CDR1 is DFQATT and CDR2 is SNEGSKA (reference sequence). With 0 bases removed from V and 0 bases from J, the gap between germline ends came to 12 bases. The CDR3 contains 15 residues. In the library, individual cDNA molecules carried attached unique molecular identifiers. TCRdb redid the calling of the 5' RACE reads with MiXCR, one entry per CDR3 protein. Here the sample spans around 30,000 distinct CDR3 sequences, about 5% being singletons. The chain recombines TRBV20-1 with TRBJ2-7; TRBD2 might be the D (5 bases). This sequence was found in an adult who was a healthcare worker with PCR-confirmed SARS-CoV-2 infection or an uninfected control (not recorded which). The sample consisted of whole blood. CDR3 region: CSARDLAGSSYEQYF. The CDR3 DNA reads as TGCAGTGCTAGAGATCTGGCGGGCTCCTCCTACGAGCAGTACTTC.